This T cell receptor beta chain originates from a study of long-term antiretroviral therapy in people with HIV. Study information: About a decade before 2015, the earliest samples were taken when ART was typically delayed.

CDR3 length: 12 residues. V dropped 1 base and J dropped 4 bases, with 2 bases sitting between them. Germline CDR1 is SGHVS and CDR2 is FNYEAQ. The sample holds one count of this clone. An immunoSEQ assay, version v3.0, was performed at survey level. Sequenced by immunoSEQ multiplex PCR; TCRdb stores in-frame clones only, minus some. Here the sample spans 28,000 or so clones, roughly 84% being singletons. This material consisted of unsorted PBMCs, taken 0.4 years after starting antiretroviral therapy. V gene TRBV7-6 combines with J gene TRBJ1-3; unclear D gene. The source of this sequence is a man between 18 and 35 years old with HIV. The DNA of the CDR3 is TGTGCCAGCAGCTTAGTCGGAAACACCATATATTTT. This sequence encodes CASSLVGNTIYF.